This T cell receptor (beta chain) is drawn from a study of Ad26.COV2.S vaccination and SARS-CoV-2 variants (dated by TCRdb to the early 2020s). Some background on the complete study: The specificity and breadth of SARS-CoV-2-reactive T cell receptors after Ad26.COV2.S vaccination were assessed by TCRbeta repertoire sequencing. A total of some 30 samples were included in the TCR-sequenced set, comprising around 19 Ad26.COV2.S vaccine recipients, 5 placebo recipients and 8 SARS-CoV-2 convalescent individuals. The research as a whole found: The authors noted that the TCR breadth and depth analyses may have underestimated total T cell responses. Spike-specific TCR breadth was higher in Ad26.COV2.S recipients than in placebo recipients (P = 0.0014). Substantial breadth of spike-specific CD8+ and CD4+ T cell responses was reported after vaccination. Vaccine and placebo recipients had similar non-spike TCR breadth, a finding consistent with the vaccine containing only spike.

As for this clone: Its antigen is still unknown. Nothing much larger sits one base from this clone, and base qualities are not available.

The immunoSEQ Assay was used to sequence TCRbeta CDR3 regions. After extraction, genomic DNA underwent amplification by bias-controlled multiplex PCR, followed by high-throughput sequencing. The study's processing was this. To quantify the absolute abundance of each unique TCRbeta CDR3 region, sequences were collapsed and filtered. Usable DNA was measured by amplifying reference genes present in all nucleated cells, and TCRbeta template counts were normalized to that usable DNA to estimate T cell fraction. Repertoire TCRs were annotated as SARS-CoV-2-specific by exact matching of V gene, CDR3 amino acid sequence and J gene to a known reactive TCR set. The reference SARS-CoV-2 TCR set was obtained from MIRA and was filtered for enrichment in COVID-19-positive ImmuneCODE repertoires, whereby public or cross-reactive TCRs were removed. Using the MIRA antigens, annotated TCRs were further analysed by specific ORF or by position within an ORF. Depth was the summed frequency of annotated unique rearrangements, while breadth was defined as annotated unique rearrangements over total unique productive rearrangements. Group comparisons of TCR breadth used two-sided Wilcoxon rank-sum tests. TCRdb took over this immuneACCESS table, retaining in-frame rearrangements with V and J assigned. Such tables are incomplete; in checked studies, under half of the missing clones stem from an unresolved V gene, and the remainder is unexplained. V and J calls plus clone size are reproduced from that table; the DNA served to infer D and trimming. The sample data list roughly 100,000 clones, and around 82% of these were observed just once. Around 16% of the sample belongs to the ten largest clones.

The CDR3, cysteine through phenylalanine, is 12 amino acids long. Only the CDR3 portion is preserved as DNA: 36 bases, with reading frame beginning at the first base. Trimming at the junction amounts to 6 bases on V and 5 bases on J, and the germline ends lie 10 bases apart. CDR1 and CDR2 are read off the germline V gene as KGHSH and LQKENI. The time point label on this specimen signifies: individuals recovered from natural SARS-CoV-2 infection. The TCR originated in a human donor who had recovered from COVID-19. The chain couples TRBV18 to TRBJ1-1; the D gene is unclear. The sequenced sample was peripheral blood, obtained after recovery from COVID-19. The CDR3 loop reads CASSITVTEAFF. The DNA sequence is as follows: TGTGCCAGCTCTATCACCGTGACTGAAGCTTTCTTT. With all but the CDR3 taken from the reference TRBV18 and TRBJ1-1 genes, the full variable domain is: NAGVMQNPRHLVRRRGQEARLRCSPMKGHSHVYWYRQLPEEGLKFMVYLQKENIIDESGMPKERFSAEFPKEGPSILRIQQVVRGDSAAYFCASSITVTEAFFGQGTRLTVV.